The TCR beta chain under discussion was sequenced for a study of shared T cell receptors in the human thymus (dated by TCRdb to 2020 to 2023). About the investigation overall: The study examined how the human thymus generates shared, self-reactive T-cell receptor alpha chains.

Library creation used the immunoSEQ multiplex PCR assay. The clones in this table, taken by TCRdb from immuneACCESS, are in-frame only. Not every clone is retained; where verified, under half of the shortfall comes from an unresolved V gene, and the cause of the rest is unknown. The sample table contains hundreds of thousands of clones; only one count was recorded for 75% to 85% of them. Of the sample, more than 0.01% is held by the ten largest clones. As concerns this clone: No antigen is known for it. No base qualities exist here, and no much larger clone lies one base off it.

Compared with germline, V lacks 6 bases and J lacks 6 bases; bases without a gene match: 13. The cysteine opens and the phenylalanine closes a CDR3 of 16 amino acids. Just the 48-base CDR3 DNA is kept, in frame starting at base 1. Via the germline V gene (reference sequence), CDR1 is LNHDA and CDR2 SQIVND. This sample also belongs to another study, concerning human thymus T cells. The second study's paper adds: Immunologically healthy infants undergoing open corrective cardiac surgery for congenital heart defects in Finland were used as donors. Thymus tissue was collected as surgical resects that were removed during corrective cardiac surgery. Biased V and J gene segment usage appeared to be present in both thymic and peripheral blood repertoires. The related research reported highly overlapping thymic TCR repertoires among unrelated individuals. TCR alpha and beta repertoires from under 10 infant thymus samples and a few related peripheral blood samples were characterized in the study. The cohort included a handful of male and a couple of female infants, with donor ages spanning 7 to 244 days. Thymocytes were released mechanically from tissue and stored at -70 °C as pellets of roughly 9-31 million cells. A QIAsymphony instrument was used to extract genomic DNA from frozen cell pellets. The immunoSEQ multiplex PCR assay was used to amplify the TCRB and TCRAD loci from a standardized quantity of quality-controlled genomic DNA. Amplicons spanned the V(D)J region at a length sufficient to cover the CDR3 and identify V and J genes. Amplicon sequencing was performed on an Illumina platform through the commercial immunoSEQ service. Corrections for primer bias and sequencing errors followed previously described methods, while TCRAD and TCRB definitions were based on the IMGT database. Repertoires were analysed with immunoSEQ Analyzer 3.0 and VDJTools, covering basic statistics, V/J segment usage, diversity estimates, rarefaction and pairwise overlap. To estimate diversity, the Chao1, ChaoE, Efron-Thisted, Shannon and inverse Simpson indices were applied, and diversity was also estimated on datasets down-sampled to the smallest sample. For repertoire overlap, CDR3 nucleotide sequence, V gene and J gene had to match strictly, and clustering was done by Jaccard-based multidimensional scaling. On average, about 800,000 unique TCRB clonotypes were obtained from thymus samples, compared with about 86,000 from blood samples.

Sample: thymocytes. The clonotype was recovered from a boy under two years old with a congenital heart defect. Donor details come from another sample of the same person, matched by shared clones. Recombination joined TRBV19 with TRBJ1-5, with 8 middle bases fitting TRBD1. The CDR3 protein is CASSNVDRGSGQPQHF. The nucleotides are TGTGCCAGTAGCAATGTTGACAGGGGCTCGGGTCAGCCCCAGCATTTT.